This T cell receptor beta chain was captured in a study of cytomegalovirus exposure and HLA in healthy donors. Study results and caveats: Most subjects' HLA-A and HLA-B alleles were reportedly predicted from TCR beta sequences.

The ends lost 1 base at V and 2 bases at J; junction bases unmatched: 9. Germline values: CDR1 SGHDN, CDR2 FVKESK. The CDR3 extends over 19 amino acids. Those who donated were healthy bone marrow donors. Donors were ostensibly healthy at sampling, although undocumented immune exposures were probable. Both 60 Vbeta primers and 13 Jbeta primers went into the PCR. TCRdb's copy holds only in-frame clones and misses some; the assay was immunoSEQ multiplex PCR. The sample carries about 98,000 clones, 60% to 75% recorded once. Turning to this clone: The antigen is unknown.

The chain employs TRBV14 and TRBJ2-3, with TRBD2 matching 13 bases. The receptor was derived from a female donor in good health and CMV-seronegative. What was sequenced was PBMCs. This chain's CDR3 is CASSQGGLAGFWNTDTQYF. The CDR3 nucleotides are TGTGCCAGCAGCCAAGGGGGACTAGCGGGATTTTGGAACACAGATACGCAGTATTTT. Complete variable domain (other parts from reference TRBV14 and TRBJ2-3): EAGVTQFPSHSVIEKGQTVTLRCDPISGHDNLYWYRRVMGKEIKFLLHFVKESKQDESGMPNNRFLAERTGGTYSTLKVQPAELEDSGVYFCASSQGGLAGFWNTDTQYFGPGTRLTVL.